The 9 T cell receptor beta chains in this list originate from one sample, sequenced in a study of cytomegalovirus exposure and HLA in healthy donors (dated by TCRdb to the late 2010s). Library method: the immunoSEQ multiplex PCR assay. Drawn from immuneACCESS, this table holds only the in-frame rearrangements with V and J called that TCRdb kept. Clones are partly lost; checked studies trace under half to an unresolved V gene and leave the rest unexplained. The table for this sample lists about 160,000 clones; about 90% of them were counted only once. Together, the top ten hold approximately 3% of the sample. What was sequenced was PBMCs. The receptors originated from a woman aged 18-29 years in good health and CMV-seropositive.

The V call is TRBV5-6, the J call TRBJ2-2; TRBD1 aligns across 10 bases. Trimming took 3 bases from V and 5 from J; bases not matched to a gene: 1. CDR3 length: 14 amino acids. The germline gives CDR1 SGHDT, CDR2 YYEEEE. The CDR3 DNA reads as TGTGCCAGCAGCTGGACAGGGGGTACCGGGGAGCTGTTTTTT. It specifies CASSWTGGTGELFF.

This clone was observed once. The genes are TRBV6-5 and TRBJ1-1, with 8 bases aligning to TRBD1. Germline lookup yields CDR1 MNHEY and CDR2 SVGAGI. Germline trimming cut 2 bases from V and 7 bases from J; bases unmatched to any gene: 6. This CDR3 has 14 residues. The CDR3 DNA is TGTGCCAGCAGTTACGGGTCAGGGGGCTATGAAGCTTTCTTT. Translating gives CASSYGSGGYEAFF.

The rearrangement uses TRBV10-3 and TRBJ1-2, with D tentatively TRBD1 (6 bases). The germline V gene encodes CDR1 ENHRY and CDR2 SYGVKD. The CDR3 has 13 amino acids. The V gene lost 11 bases and the J gene lost 4 bases, with 17 bases spanning the gap. In nucleotides, the CDR3 is TGTGCCCGCCGGGAGGGGGGCGTCTATGGCTACACCTTC. Amino acids: CARREGGVYGYTF.

DNA of the CDR3: TGCGCCAGCAGCCAAGAAGGGACAGGGGTCGGGGAGCTGTTTTTT. It codes for CASSQEGTGVGELFF. This chain uses TRBV4-3 with TRBJ2-2; 10 positions agree with TRBD1. With V trimmed by 0 bases and J by 7 bases, 2 bases remained unmatched. The CDR3 consists of 15 residues. Per the germline V gene, CDR1 is LGHNA and CDR2 is YSLEER.

V and J are TRBV6-5 and TRBJ2-7, with D possibly TRBD2 on 5 matching bases. Germline V gives CDR1 MNHEY, CDR2 SVGAGI. The V and J ends lost 5 bases and 6 bases respectively, with 17 bases between them. The CDR3 loop spans 14 amino acids. DNA of the CDR3: TGTGCCAGCAGTCCCGGACCGGGATATCCCGAGCAGTACTTC. As protein: CASSPGPGYPEQYF.

The chain links TRBV7-6 to TRBJ2-5, with D uncertain. CDR3 length equals 12 residues. CDR1 and CDR2 (germline): SGHVS, FNYEAQ. V was cut by 4 bases and J by 2 bases, with 5 bases left in between. CDR3 DNA: TGTGCCAGCAGCTCTAGACAAGAGACCCAGTACTTC. This translates into CASSSRQETQYF.

The chain joins TRBV4-1 to TRBJ1-2, with D perhaps TRBD1 (5 bases). With 4 bases removed from V and 3 bases from J, the gap between germline ends came to 15 bases. The germline V gene has CDR1 MGHRA and CDR2 YSYEKL. The CDR3 loop spans 15 amino acids. The chain's CDR3 is CASSREGEEDYGYTF. DNA for the CDR3: TGCGCCAGCAGCCGAGAAGGGGAAGAAGACTATGGCTACACCTTC.

The genes are TRBV18 and TRBJ2-7; the D gene is possibly TRBD1 (6 bases). This CDR3 is 14 amino acids long. CDR1 KGHSH and CDR2 LQKENI come from the germline V gene. Deletions cut 9 bases from V and 0 bases from J, with 15 bases between. The CDR3 loop reads CASTSRQASYEQYF. The CDR3 DNA follows: TGTGCCAGTACCAGCCGACAGGCCTCCTACGAGCAGTACTTC.

The genes are TRBV7-8 and TRBJ2-2; 8 nucleotides match TRBD2. V gave up 8 bases and J gave up 7 bases; unmatched junction bases: 18. Germline lookup yields CDR1 SGHVS and CDR2 FQNEAQ. CDR3 length: 17 residues. Written as DNA, the CDR3 is TGTGCCAGCTACTTGCCCCTCCGGGAGGGCCGGGTCGGGGAGCTGTTTTTT. Protein: CASYLPLREGRVGELFF.